Below are 29 T cell receptor beta chains sequenced from a single sample in a study of T-cell reconstitution after alpha-beta-depleted transplantation in children. For TCRbeta, the library was prepared with unique molecular identifiers. MiXCR, applied by TCRdb to the PCR reads, yields one record per CDR3 protein. The sample lists about 470,000 distinct CDR3 sequences, about 40% occurring once. The specimen was PBMCs, collected before TCRalphabeta/CD19-depleted stem cell transplant. The source of these receptors is a girl aged 2 to 9 with aplastic anemia, due to receive a stem cell transplant.

This clonotype was seen at least ten times. The gene calls are TRBV7-2 and TRBJ2-5, with D maybe TRBD1 (6 bases). The V end lost 4 bases, the J end lost 2 bases, and 11 bases lay between the germline ends. This CDR3 has 14 amino acids. Germline CDR1 reads SGHTA; CDR2 reads FQGNSA. The CDR3 reads CASSSVRGQETQYF. CDR3 DNA: TGTGCCAGCAGCTCAGTGAGGGGGCAAGAGACCCAGTACTTC.

V gene TRBV5-1 combines with J gene TRBJ2-1; the D gene is possibly TRBD2 (6 bases). CDR1 SGHRS and CDR2 YFSETQ come from the germline V gene. The CDR3 totals 14 residues. V dropped 4 bases and J dropped 10 bases, with 18 bases sitting between them. This CDR3 reads CASSLEGRGREQFF. CDR3 DNA sequence: TGCGCCAGCAGCCTGGAGGGTCGGGGACGGGAGCAGTTCTTC.

This clonotype was observed at least ten times. This chain links TRBV6-5 with TRBJ2-5; D gene ambiguous. This CDR3 comprises 13 residues. Trimming removed 6 bases at V and 5 bases at J, with 13 bases between. The germline gives CDR1 MNHEY, CDR2 SVGAGI. Here the CDR3 DNA reads TGTGCCAGCAGCCTGACCCGTGGGGAGACCCAGTACTTC. This translates into CASSLTRGETQYF.

This rearrangement joins TRBV12-3 or TRBV12-4 to TRBJ1-2; 7 nucleotides align to TRBD1. CDR3 length: 14 residues. With 3 bases clipped from V and 5 bases from J, the junction kept 6 bases outside the gene matches. The CDR3 spells CASSFRQGGYGYTF. Here the CDR3 DNA reads TGTGCCAGCAGTTTTAGACAGGGAGGATATGGCTACACCTTC.

This clonotype was seen ten or more times. This chain links TRBV5-1 with TRBJ2-7; TRBD1 matches 9 bases. V shed 5 bases, J shed 7 bases, and the junction held 10 bases outside the gene matches. Germline CDR1 is SGHRS and CDR2 is YFSETQ. The CDR3 extends over 14 amino acids. The CDR3 loop is CASSFTDRGLEQYF. As DNA, the CDR3 is TGCGCCAGCAGTTTTACGGACAGGGGTTTGGAGCAGTACTTC.

This clonotype showed up just a few times. The V gene is TRBV6-2 or TRBV6-3, the J gene TRBJ2-1; 13 bases fit TRBD2. This CDR3 comprises 16 residues. Trimming took 7 bases from V and 6 from J; bases not matched to a gene: 9. Looked up from germline, CDR1 is MNHEY and CDR2 is SVGEGT. CDR3 nucleotides: TGTGCCAGCACCCCGACTAGCGGGAGGTTCGGCAATGAGCAGTTCTTC. Its protein product is CASTPTSGRFGNEQFF.

The chain recombines TRBV11-1 with TRBJ2-7; 9 nucleotides line up with TRBD1. The CDR3 contains 19 residues. Germline CDR1 is SGHAT and CDR2 is FQDESV (reference sequence). V was pared by 4 bases and J by 5 bases, with 21 bases of the junction left unmatched. This chain's CDR3 is CASSSSPGSTGGGGHEQYF. The DNA for the CDR3 is TGTGCCAGCAGCTCTAGTCCTGGATCGACAGGGGGAGGAGGTCACGAGCAGTACTTC. Using reference TRBV11-1 and TRBJ2-7 for the parts outside the CDR3, the full variable domain is EAEVAQSPRYKITEKSQAVAFWCDPISGHATLYWYRQILGQGPELLVQFQDESVVDDSQLPKDRFSAERLKGVDSTLKIQPAELGDSAMYLCASSSSPGSTGGGGHEQYFGPGTRLTVT.

This clonotype was detected only a few times. This sequence joins TRBV6-5 and TRBJ2-5, with no clear D. Germline CDR1 reads MNHEY; CDR2 reads SVGAGI. V shed 0 bases and J shed 7 bases, with 15 bases lying between them. The CDR3 contains 15 residues. As DNA, the CDR3 is TGTGCCAGCAGTTACTCGAGGTGGCAGGACGCGACCCAGTACTTC. The encoded protein is CASSYSRWQDATQYF.

This clonotype turned up a few times. This chain connects TRBV20-1 to TRBJ2-2; weak D call: TRBD1 (5 bases). CDR3 length: 16 residues. V was trimmed by 0 bases and J by 0 bases, leaving 11 bases between them. The germline V gene encodes CDR1 DFQATT and CDR2 SNEGSKA (reference sequence). The CDR3 loop reads CSARDLRRANTGELFF. The CDR3 DNA follows: TGCAGTGCTAGAGATCTCCGCAGGGCGAACACCGGGGAGCTGTTTTTT.

This chain connects TRBV6-6 to TRBJ1-1; no reliable D call. The V and J ends lost 0 bases and 1 base respectively, with 3 bases between them. Germline V gene data show CDR1 as MNHNY and CDR2 as SVGAGI (reference sequence). The CDR3 totals 13 residues. The CDR3 DNA is TGTGCCAGCAGTTACTCGCGGAACACTGAAGCTTTCTTT. Its translation is CASSYSRNTEAFF.

This clonotype was observed many times. The chain uses TRBV29-1 and TRBJ1-2; 9 bases are a match to TRBD1. Germline V gives CDR1 SQVTM, CDR2 ANQGSEA. The CDR3 runs to 13 residues. The trim removed 7 bases at V and 6 bases at J, leaving 9 bases unmatched. The CDR3 coding sequence is TGCAGCGCTCGACAGGGGGTCTTCCATGGCTACACCTTC. This encodes CSARQGVFHGYTF.

The genes are TRBV15 and TRBJ1-2; TRBD1 agrees at 9 bases. J was trimmed by 3 bases and V by 0 bases; bases with no gene match: 8. The length of the CDR3 is 17 residues. The germline CDR1 and CDR2 sequences are LNHNV and YYDKDF (reference sequence). The CDR3 bases are TGTGCCACCAGCAGAGACCACCGGACAGGGGACGACTATGGCTACACCTTC. This sequence encodes CATSRDHRTGDDYGYTF.

The chain recombines TRBV3-1 with TRBJ1-2; 8 positions match TRBD1. V was pared by 8 bases and J by 3 bases, with 2 bases of the junction left unmatched. This CDR3 has 12 residues. Germline V gene sequence: CDR1 LGHDT, CDR2 YNNKEL (reference sequence). CDR3 sequence: CASGGQDYGYTF. The CDR3 DNA sequence: TGTGCCAGCGGGGGACAGGACTATGGCTACACCTTC.

This clonotype turned up a few times. CDR3 residues: CSASGTGDSPLHF. The DNA of the CDR3 is TGCAGTGCTAGTGGTACGGGGGACTCACCCCTCCACTTT. The chain has TRBV20-1 and TRBJ1-6; D perhaps matches TRBD1 (5 bases). Trimming took off 3 bases at V and 10 bases at J, with 13 bases between the two ends. CDR1 DFQATT and CDR2 SNEGSKA come from the germline V gene (reference sequence). The CDR3 consists of 13 residues.

The V and J genes are TRBV7-2 and TRBJ2-3; a weak D match, TRBD1 (6 bases). In germline, CDR1 is SGHTA, CDR2 FQGNSA. CDR3 size: 15 residues. The ends were cut back, 5 bases at V and 3 bases at J, with 15 bases in the middle. As DNA, the CDR3 is TGTGCCAGCAGCCCCGCGACAGGTCCAACAGATACGCAGTATTTT. Translating gives CASSPATGPTDTQYF.

The rearrangement joins TRBV15 to TRBJ2-1; D unresolved. V lost 8 bases and J lost 1, with 12 bases in between. Per the germline V gene, CDR1 is LNHNV and CDR2 is YYDKDF (reference sequence). The CDR3 has 14 amino acids. As DNA, the CDR3 is TGTGCCACCGCTTACTTGGGGTCCTACAATGAGCAGTTCTTC. It is translated as CATAYLGSYNEQFF. Full variable domain (missing parts from reference TRBV15 and TRBJ2-1): DAMVIQNPRYQVTQFGKPVTLSCSQTLNHNVMYWYQQKSSQAPKLLFHYYDKDFNNEADTPDNFQSRRPNTSFCFLDIRSPGLGDTAMYLCATAYLGSYNEQFFGPGTRLTVL.

The gene calls are TRBV20-1 and TRBJ1-1, with D unclear. V dropped 7 bases and J dropped 7 bases, with 10 bases sitting between them. Germline CDR1 and CDR2: DFQATT and SNEGSKA (reference sequence). The CDR3 runs to 10 residues. The CDR3 nucleotides are TGCAGTGACTCGATAGATGAAGCTTTCTTT. Amino acid sequence: CSDSIDEAFF.

The rearrangement links TRBV7-4 to TRBJ2-7; 7 bases are shared with TRBD2. Germline CDR1 and CDR2: SGHVT and SQSDAQ. The CDR3 is 13 residues long. V trimming: 5 bases; J trimming: 7 bases; junction bases outside the gene matches: 8. The CDR3 nucleotides are TGTGCCAGCAGCCAGCGGGGAGTAGGGGAGCAGTACTTC. The encoded protein is CASSQRGVGEQYF.

This clonotype has ten or more counts. This sequence joins TRBV7-3 and TRBJ1-1; TRBD1 might be the D (5 bases). Trimming cost V 5 bases and J 4 bases, with 11 bases left between them. Germline CDR1 and CDR2: SGHTA and FQGTGA. The CDR3 is 13 amino acids. CDR3 protein: CASSRSGTTEAFF. CDR3 nucleotides: TGTGCCAGCAGCCGTTCGGGGACCACTGAAGCTTTCTTT.

The chain links TRBV28 to TRBJ1-1; 7 bases align to TRBD1. The CDR3 loop spans 15 amino acids. Germline V CDR1 and CDR2: MDHEN, SYDVKM. V was clipped by 10 bases and J by 1 base; unmatched bases: 12. CDR3 region: CATDAPGQPNTEAFF. CDR3 DNA: TGTGCCACCGACGCCCCGGGACAGCCGAACACTGAAGCTTTCTTT. Drawing the rest from reference TRBV28 and TRBJ1-1, the complete variable domain is DVKVTQSSRYLVKRTGEKVFLECVQDMDHENMFWYRQDPGLGLRLIYFSYDVKMKEKGDIPEGYSVSREKKERFSLILESASTNQTSMYLCATDAPGQPNTEAFFGQGTRLTVV.

V gene TRBV29-1 combines with J gene TRBJ1-2; D possibly corresponds to TRBD1 (5 bases). The V and J ends lost 6 bases and 7 bases respectively, with 21 bases between them. Germline assignment: CDR1 SQVTM and CDR2 ANQGSEA. The CDR3 extends over 14 amino acids. CDR3 residues: CSVKGRVSGGGYTF. The CDR3 DNA reads TGCAGCGTGAAGGGCAGGGTCTCGGGGGGTGGCTACACCTTC.

The chain combines TRBV7-3 with TRBJ1-2; perhaps TRBD1 as D (6 bases). V was clipped by 4 bases and J by 6 bases, with 9 bases between them. The CDR3 spans 12 residues. The germline V gene has CDR1 SGHTA and CDR2 FQGTGA. Written as DNA, the CDR3 is TGTGCCAGCAGCTCAGGACAGCATGGCTACACCTTC. Protein sequence: CASSSGQHGYTF.

This clonotype has a handful of counts. The chain recombines TRBV20-1 with TRBJ2-5; D may be TRBD1 (5 bases). The germline V gene has CDR1 DFQATT and CDR2 SNEGSKA (reference sequence). The CDR3 totals 14 residues. Trimming took 4 bases from V and 5 from J, leaving 17 bases between them. The CDR3 nucleotides are TGCAGTGCTACCCGGAGACAGTCCCGGGAGACCCAGTACTTC. As protein: CSATRRQSRETQYF.

The chain combines TRBV3-1 with TRBJ2-7; maybe TRBD1 (5 bases). The V end lost 4 bases, the J end lost 4 bases, and 14 bases lay between the germline ends. Germline V gives CDR1 LGHDT, CDR2 YNNKEL (reference sequence). The CDR3 totals 14 residues. For the CDR3, the DNA is TGTGCCAGCAGCCGAGAATTTCAGGGATACGAGCAGTACTTC. Amino acids: CASSREFQGYEQYF.

This chain connects TRBV20-1 to TRBJ2-5, with D unresolved. The CDR3 runs to 16 residues. From germline, CDR1 is DFQATT and CDR2 SNEGSKA (reference sequence). V lost 4 bases to trimming and J lost 5 bases, with 23 bases between them. This CDR3 reads CSAKEFGLQARETQYF. CDR3 bases: TGCAGTGCTAAAGAATTCGGGCTTCAGGCGAGGGAGACCCAGTACTTC.

J is TRBJ2-7 and V is TRBV30; D gene unclear. The V gene's germline CDR1 is GTSNPN and CDR2 SVGIG (reference sequence). The CDR3 is 12 residues long. V was shortened by 3 bases and J by 1 base, with 7 bases between the two germline ends. The CDR3 protein is CAWSQTSYEQYF. The CDR3 bases are TGTGCCTGGAGCCAAACGTCCTACGAGCAGTACTTC.

The chain links TRBV5-1 to TRBJ2-5; D is possibly TRBD1 or TRBD2 (7 bases each). Germline lookup yields CDR1 SGHRS and CDR2 YFSETQ. The V end was cut by 10 bases, the J end by 2 bases, with 15 bases between. The CDR3 loop spans 13 amino acids. CDR3 bases: TGCGCCTCAAAGCGGGGACAGCAAGAGACCCAGTACTTC. It codes for CASKRGQQETQYF.

This clonotype was counted between two and nine times. The chain couples TRBV27 to TRBJ2-7; 8 bases fit TRBD2. The CDR3 is made up of 15 amino acids. The V segment lost 5 bases and the J segment 5 bases; nucleotides outside the gene matches: 11. Germline lookup yields CDR1 MNHEY and CDR2 SMNVEV (reference sequence). CDR3 sequence: CASSKFGGRRNEQYF. The CDR3 DNA follows: TGTGCCAGCAGTAAATTCGGCGGGAGGAGGAACGAGCAGTACTTC.

The gene calls are TRBV10-3 and TRBJ1-2; no definite D call. The CDR3 is 13 residues long. Germline V gene sequence: CDR1 ENHRY, CDR2 SYGVKD. The V gene lost 2 bases and the J gene lost 7 bases, with 11 bases spanning the gap. The CDR3 DNA reads as TGTGCCATCAGTGAGAACCCAGGTCTTGGCTACACCTTC. Amino acid sequence: CAISENPGLGYTF.